This T cell receptor (beta chain) was found in a study of CD8+ T cells in alopecia areata (dated by TCRdb to the late 2010s). Turning to the overall study: Treated patients were enrolled in an open-label pilot trial of oral tofacitinib, 5 to 10 mg twice daily, for moderate-to-severe alopecia areata. Tofacitinib was given for 6 to 18 months, followed by 6 months of follow-up off drug to assess delayed response and recurrence. TCRbeta CDR3 regions were amplified by immunoSEQ multiplex PCR with 35 Vbeta forward and 13 Jbeta reverse primers. Clonality in the scalp was compared among normal scalp (n=4), patchy alopecia areata scalp (n=8), and alopecia totalis/universalis scalp (n=8). The RNA source kit depended on sample type: the PAXgene miRNA kit for fixed scalp, the miRNeasy kit for PBMCs, and the RNeasy kit for mouse skin. In both human patients and the C3H/HeJ mouse model, the study applied high-throughput TCRbeta sequencing to look at T cell clonal expansion in alopecia areata. Tofacitinib-treated patients had biopsies at baseline and at 4 and 24 weeks of treatment, with a later scalp biopsy in several patients. In treated patients, disease severity was measured using the SALT score, which gives the percentage of scalp surface area affected. Human TCRbeta sequencing covered scalp tissue and sorted CD4+ and CD8+ peripheral blood T cells from patchy and totalis/universalis alopecia areata patients and healthy controls. The study at large found these results: Tofacitinib significantly lowered scalp clonality and the number of expanded CD8+ clones among the top 100 scalp clones. Because the treated cohort was small and had only one nonresponder, larger studies are needed to examine links between baseline CD8+ expansion and response. Scalp TCR repertoire analysis is complicated because resident alphabeta T cells in normal human skin are also sequenced, whereas mouse skin is dominated by gammadelta T cells. Compared with normal scalp, lesional scalp, particularly in alopecia totalis/universalis, had higher clonality and more expanded CD8+ clones, which suggests antigenic drive. During tofacitinib treatment, many expanded lesional clones stuck around in both scalp and blood, and this persistence may partly explain why relapse happens after treatment is stopped. Shared TCR sequences between patients were less evident than in mice, which may be partly attributable to HLA diversity in the patient population.

The time point label, as the study defines it: less than five weeks on oral tofacitinib. Explained via the paper, the treatment or condition label denotes: oral pan-JAK inhibitor, 5-10 mg twice daily. Lesional scalp punch biopsies and peripheral blood were collected from alopecia areata patients. PBMCs were isolated by density centrifugation and stained for CD3, CD4 and CD8, and CD4+ and CD8+ T cells were sorted on a FACSAria. Comment on this clone: Its antigen is not yet known. No quality values exist for individual bases; no much larger clone is one base distant.

Preparation of the library involved the immunoSEQ multiplex PCR assay. RNA was extracted from all samples and reverse transcribed into cDNA as template for TCR sequencing. First-strand cDNA was synthesized with SuperScript III using a 2:1 mix of oligo-dT and random hexamers. Amplification bias was assessed with a synthetic immune receptor repertoire, and residual bias was removed computationally. The original pipeline was this. Raw reads were preprocessed to remove errors, and CDR3 was defined according to IMGT conventions as the region from the conserved cysteine to phenylalanine. Clonality was computed by normalizing Shannon entropy by log2 of the number of productive unique TCRs and subtracting the result from 1. Whether each scalp clone was CD4 or CD8 was inferred by checking scalp TCRbeta sequences against the CD4 and CD8 repertoires from sorted blood. TCRdb provides this immuneACCESS table in a form limited to in-frame rearrangements. Some clones are lacking; in checked studies, under half of them reflect an unresolved V gene, and why the rest are absent is not known. The V and J calls and clone size come from that table; D and trimming were worked out from the DNA. The sample table shows some 150,000 clones, and roughly nine tenths are seen once. Under 15% of the sample goes to the ten largest clones.

From the cysteine up to the phenylalanine, the CDR3 has a length of 16 residues. Just CDR3 DNA is preserved here, 48 bases in frame from base 1. Germline trimming: 0 bases from V, 9 bases from J; junction bases outside gene matches: 9. CDR1 and CDR2 were assigned from the germline V gene (reference sequence) as PRHDT and FYEKMQ. This clonotype originated in a human donor with alopecia areata. The V and J genes are TRBV13 and TRBJ2-1, with 9 bases aligning to TRBD1. This specimen consisted of CD8+ T cells sorted from blood, obtained at week 4, from a patient treated with tofacitinib. Read as DNA, the sequence is TGTGCCAGCAGCTTAGGCGGGACAGGGCGATCTGGTGAGCAGTTCTTC. Translation gives CASSLGGTGRSGEQFF. Beyond the CDR3, the reference TRBV13 and TRBJ2-1 genes provide the residues; the full variable domain reads: AAGVIQSPRHLIKEKRETATLKCYPIPRHDTVYWYQQGPGQDPQFLISFYEKMQSDKGSIPDRFSAQQFSDYHSELNMSSLELGDSALYFCASSLGGTGRSGEQFFGPGTRLTVL.